This T cell receptor beta chain was profiled in a study of T cell responses to AZD1222 COVID-19 vaccine. The study, taken as a whole, reports: Every sample of the repertoires postdated the peak T cell response.

With regard to this clone: The antigen is undetermined.

Combined were second doses at about 4 or about 12 weeks. Libraries were prepared by immunoSEQ multiplex PCR; TCRdb keeps only in-frame clonotypes and omits some of them. The table has around 270,000 clones, around 93% seen once. Trimming removed 3 bases at V and 8 bases at J, with 7 bases between. This CDR3 comprises 12 residues. The sequence derives from an adult who received the AZD1222 COVID-19 vaccine. This chain joins TRBV12-3 or TRBV12-4 and TRBJ1-4; D unresolved. Here the sequenced sample was peripheral blood, taken 28 days after the second AZD1222 dose. The CDR3 DNA follows: TGTGCCAGCAGTTTGATTGGGGAAAAACTGTTTTTT. Its translation is CASSLIGEKLFF.